A selection of T cell receptor beta chains follows, all from one sample in a study of blood T cells in healthy people across ages. TCRdb re-analysed the 5' RACE reads in MiXCR, keeping a single row per CDR3 protein. The sample lists under 1,000,000 distinct CDR3 sequences; more than 35% were seen once. Sequencing was done on a sample of blood. The receptor source for this set is a man aged 80 or over in good health. Each CDR3 is given with its conserved first and last residue. Fields, in order: V gene, clone size, J gene, D gene, CDR3 protein, CDR3 DNA. A D gene is named only where the DNA matches it firmly. Clone size is not always given. Where it is, it says once, few, many or a class for expanded clones.

TRBV29-1	many	TRBJ2-1	.	CSTTSTGGNEQFF	TGCAGCACAACCTCCACTGGGGGGAATGAGCAGTTCTTC
TRBV20-1	many	TRBJ2-1	TRBD2	CSAIGLAGPNEQFF	TGCAGTGCTATCGGACTAGCGGGGCCCAATGAGCAGTTCTTC
TRBV5-1	.	TRBJ2-3	.	CASSLGRRPTSTDTQYF	TGCGCCAGCAGCTTGGGCCGCAGGCCTACTAGCACAGATACGCAGTATTTT
TRBV7-2	.	TRBJ2-5	TRBD1	CASRTTGVDEQYF	TGTGCCAGCAGAACTACAGGGGTCGATGAGCAGTACTTC
TRBV4-1	.	TRBJ1-5	.	CASSQDQANQPQHF	TGCGCCAGCAGCCAAGATCAGGCCAATCAGCCCCAGCATTTT
TRBV30	.	TRBJ1-4	.	CATTVGDREKLFF	TGTGCCACAACCGTCGGGGACCGGGAAAAACTGTTTTTT
TRBV10-2	.	TRBJ1-1	.	CATVGGTEAFF	TGCGCCACCGTGGGAGGGACTGAAGCTTTCTTT
TRBV11-2	.	TRBJ2-1	.	CASSPNWSSYNEQFF	TGTGCCAGCAGCCCAAACTGGAGCTCCTACAATGAGCAGTTCTTC
TRBV7-3	.	TRBJ2-5	.	CASSLVQRETQYF	TGTGCCAGCAGCTTAGTGCAGCGAGAGACCCAGTACTTC
TRBV4-2	.	TRBJ2-5	.	CASSQAETRYDNEQYF	TGTGCCAGCAGCCAAGCAGAGACACGGTACGACAATGAGCAGTACTTC
TRBV11-2	.	TRBJ2-3	.	CASSLVGWGRASTDTQYF	TGTGCCAGCAGCTTAGTTGGCTGGGGACGTGCTAGCACAGATACGCAGTATTTT
TRBV12-3/TRBV12-4	many	TRBJ2-7	TRBD1	CASRTGGTYEQYF	TGTGCCAGCAGGACAGGGGGCACTTACGAGCAGTACTTC
TRBV6-2/TRBV6-3	.	TRBJ2-7	.	CASSQGQLYEQYF	TGTGCCAGCAGTCAGGGACAACTCTACGAGCAGTACTTC
TRBV27	.	TRBJ2-1	TRBD2	CASSLYREGLSSYNEQFF	TGTGCCAGCAGTTTATATCGGGAGGGCCTAAGCTCCTACAATGAGCAGTTCTTC
TRBV20-1	.	TRBJ2-5	TRBD1	CSAPGTGGVTQYF	TGCAGTGCTCCCGGGACAGGGGGAGTGACCCAGTACTTC
TRBV7-2	.	TRBJ2-5	TRBD2	CASSHSSGRETQYF	TGTGCCAGCAGCCATTCTAGCGGGAGAGAGACCCAGTACTTC
TRBV20-1	.	TRBJ2-7	TRBD2	CSAPKGAGGPYEQYF	TGCAGTGCCCCAAAGGGAGCGGGAGGTCCCTACGAGCAGTACTTC
TRBV7-2	.	TRBJ1-2	.	CASSLDRNNYGCTF	TGTGCCAGCAGCTTAGACAGGAATAACTATGGCTGCACCTTC
TRBV30	.	TRBJ2-3	TRBD1	CAGTPTGGTQYF	TGTGCCGGGACCCCCACAGGGGGTACGCAGTATTTT
TRBV27	.	TRBJ1-1	.	CASSGGLEAFF	TGTGCCAGCAGTGGGGGACTTGAAGCTTTCTTT
TRBV10-2	.	TRBJ2-5	.	CASSEGGMTWGNEQYF	TGCGCCAGCAGTGAGGGGGGGATGACCTGGGGGAATGAGCAGTACTTC
TRBV27	few	TRBJ2-3	TRBD1	CASRVPGGHTQYF	TGTGCCAGCAGGGTCCCAGGGGGTCATACGCAGTATTTT
TRBV9	.	TRBJ2-3	TRBD2	CASNLGTSGNAQYF	TGTGCCAGCAACCTCGGGACTAGCGGGAATGCGCAGTATTTT
TRBV7-9	few	TRBJ2-2	TRBD2	CASSPGLAETNTGELFF	TGTGCCAGCAGCCCGGGACTAGCGGAAACGAACACCGGGGAGCTGTTTTTT
TRBV7-2	.	TRBJ1-2	.	CASSLVAGSNYGYTF	TGTGCCAGCAGCTTAGTCGCAGGGTCTAACTATGGCTACACCTTC
TRBV20-1	few	TRBJ2-5	.	CSAPPVVDGEQYF	TGCAGTGCTCCACCGGTGGTAGACGGGGAGCAGTACTTC
TRBV7-9	.	TRBJ2-1	.	CASLSGGWRNEQFF	TGTGCCAGCCTCAGCGGCGGTTGGAGGAATGAGCAGTTCTTC
TRBV11-3	.	TRBJ2-4	.	CASSLGGVENIQYF	TGTGCCAGCAGCTTGGGGGGAGTGGAAAACATTCAGTACTTC
TRBV12-3/TRBV12-4	many	TRBJ2-3	.	CASSPLGFTDTQYF	TGTGCCAGCAGTCCACTAGGATTCACAGATACGCAGTATTTT
TRBV12-3/TRBV12-4	.	TRBJ1-1	TRBD1	CASRTGQGNTEAFF	TGTGCCAGCAGGACCGGACAGGGGAACACTGAAGCTTTCTTT
TRBV6-6	.	TRBJ2-5	.	CASSRVAYEQYF	TGTGCCAGCAGTAGGGTAGCGTATGAGCAGTACTTC
TRBV20-1	few	TRBJ2-7	TRBD2	CSGQGSWTSGRLTYEQYF	TGCAGTGGGCAGGGATCCTGGACTAGCGGGAGACTAACGTACGAGCAGTACTTC
TRBV12-3/TRBV12-4	.	TRBJ1-4	.	CASSPDLWNEKLFF	TGTGCCAGCAGCCCGGACTTATGGAATGAAAAACTGTTTTTT
TRBV2	.	TRBJ1-1	TRBD1	CANRQGARENTEAFF	TGTGCCAACAGACAGGGGGCTAGAGAGAACACTGAAGCTTTCTTT